This TCR beta chain was sequenced for a study of blood T cell repertoires in COVID-19. As for the study in general: The origin of the acute and convalescent COVID-19 samples was the United States, Italy and Spain.

As originally analysed: Estimates of nucleated cell counts were drawn from the amplification of reference gene primers. The method was immunoSEQ multiplex PCR; TCRdb's version includes in-frame clones alone and lacks a portion of them. Clone size and V and J calls were adopted from that table, with D and trimming inferred from the DNA. The sample includes about 410,000 clones, roughly 90% seen only once; the top ten take roughly 1.5%. This clone was observed a single time. It was during active infection that Seattle patients were enrolled and then longitudinally followed. Between the trimmed V and J ends, which lost 2 bases and 0 bases, there was a span of 13 bases. CDR1 is LGHNA and CDR2 is YNFKEQ in the germline V gene. CDR3 size: 16 residues.

Sequences were obtained from peripheral blood. The sequence was obtained from a woman aged 40 to 55 with COVID-19, enrolled during active disease. The rearrangement links TRBV4-2 to TRBJ1-1; D is perhaps TRBD1 (6 bases). The CDR3 nucleotides are TGTGCCAGCAGCCAATTCCGCAGGGACATGAACACTGAAGCTTTCTTT. Encoded protein: CASSQFRRDMNTEAFF.